This entry lists 8 T cell receptor beta chains sequenced from one sample in a study of blood T cell repertoires in COVID-19. The assay was immunoSEQ multiplex PCR, and TCRdb's table has in-frame clones only and misses some. The profile covers approximately 350,000 clones, with about 90% appearing a single time and around 3.5% taken by the ten largest. Sequencing used peripheral blood. These receptors were obtained from a woman younger than 35 who had recovered from COVID-19.

Here the CDR3 reads CASSLTGDQPQHF. CDR3 coding DNA: TGTGCCAGCAGCCTTACAGGGGATCAGCCCCAGCATTTT. The V gene is TRBV11-3, the J gene TRBJ1-5; TRBD1 matches 7 bases. V shed 5 bases, J shed 5 bases, and the junction held 3 bases outside the gene matches. There are 13 residues in the CDR3. Germline assignment: CDR1 SGHNT and CDR2 YENEEA.

The chain carries TRBV6-6 and TRBJ2-7; 8 nucleotides agree with TRBD1. Per the germline V gene, CDR1 is MNHNY and CDR2 is SVGAGI (reference sequence). The CDR3 length is 13 residues. V trimming: 7 bases; J trimming: 7 bases; junction bases outside the gene matches: 9. The chain's CDR3 is CASTLDRAREQYV. In nucleotides, the CDR3 is TGTGCCAGCACCTTGGACAGGGCACGAGAGCAGTACGTC.

This clone was picked up one time. The V call is TRBV7-2, the J call TRBJ2-1, with 7 bases identical to TRBD2. V lost 5 bases and J lost 5; bases outside the gene matches: 6. The CDR3 loop spans 14 amino acids. The germline CDR1 and CDR2 sequences are SGHTA and FQGNSA. CDR3 bases: TGTGCCAGCAGCGTGACGGGGGGAGACAATGAGCAGTTCTTC. This translates into CASSVTGGDNEQFF.

This clone has just one count. The chain employs TRBV15 and TRBJ1-1, with 8 bases identical to TRBD1. The germline gives CDR1 LNHNV, CDR2 YYDKDF (reference sequence). V was clipped by 0 bases and J by 5 bases; unmatched bases: 14. The CDR3 is made up of 18 amino acids. The CDR3 sequence is CATSRDMILRQGRTEAFF. The DNA of the CDR3 is TGTGCCACCAGCAGAGATATGATATTGAGACAGGGGAGGACTGAAGCTTTCTTT.

The chain combines TRBV15 with TRBJ2-3; D is unresolved. This CDR3 spans 15 amino acids. Germline CDR1 and CDR2: LNHNV and YYDKDF (reference sequence). The V end lost 2 bases, the J end lost 2 bases, and 11 bases lay between the germline ends. The CDR3 DNA is TGTGCCACCAGCAGATACGCTCGAGACACAGATACGCAGTATTTT. Translation gives CATSRYARDTDTQYF.

The V call is TRBV11-3, the J call TRBJ2-1; D gene uncertain. Trimming stripped 1 base from V and 4 bases from J, with 8 bases between. The V gene's germline CDR1 is SGHNT and CDR2 YENEEA. The CDR3 runs to 14 residues. CDR3 DNA: TGTGCCAGCAGCTTAGGAACGGAGTACAATGAGCAGTTCTTC. Its translation is CASSLGTEYNEQFF.

This rearrangement joins TRBV24-1 to TRBJ2-1, with TRBD2 matching over 8 bases. The V segment lost 2 bases and the J segment 4 bases; nucleotides outside the gene matches: 3. This CDR3 is 15 amino acids long. The germline V gene encodes CDR1 KGHDR and CDR2 SFDVKD. The chain's CDR3 is CATSDSPGGYNEQFF. The CDR3 region has the DNA TGTGCCACCAGTGATTCGCCGGGAGGGTACAATGAGCAGTTCTTC.

The J gene is TRBJ2-1, the V gene TRBV4-3; TRBD2 is a possible D gene (6 bases). The germline V gene encodes CDR1 LGHNA and CDR2 YSLEER. The length of the CDR3 is 16 residues. V shed 1 base and J shed 1 base, with 11 bases lying between them. CDR3 DNA: TGCGCCAGCAGCCAAGGTCTAGCGCAGTCCTACAATGAGCAGTTCTTC. Protein: CASSQGLAQSYNEQFF.